Listed below are T cell receptor beta chains from one sample, sequenced in a study of cytomegalovirus exposure and HLA in healthy donors. The table came from immunoSEQ multiplex PCR; TCRdb's copy has only in-frame clones and leaves some out. The profile shows some 110,000 clones, over 75% of them singletons. The material sequenced was PBMCs. Receptors were obtained from a man aged 25 to 40 in good health and CMV-seronegative. Each CDR3 is given with its conserved first and last residue. D genes are given only for firm matches. Not every row has a clone size; where given, it reads once, few, many or a size class.

size	J	V	D	DNA	CDR3
few	TRBJ1-3	TRBV5-1	TRBD1	TGCGCCAGCAGCTTGGGGACAGGGGCCTCTGGAAACACCATATATTTT	CASSLGTGASGNTIYF
-	TRBJ2-7	TRBV28	TRBD1	TGTGCCAGCAGCCGGGCCGGGACAGGGTCCGAGCAGTACTTC	CASSRAGTGSEQYF
-	TRBJ1-2	TRBV7-9	-	TGTGCCAGCACTCCCACCAGGGGAGGGACCGGCTACACCTTC	CASTPTRGGTGYTF
-	TRBJ2-2	TRBV19	-	TGTGCCAGTAGTGCCTTCAGGGCGAGCGGGGAGCTGTTTTTT	CASSAFRASGELFF
-	TRBJ1-6	TRBV10-3	TRBD1	TGTGCCATCACCAGGGACAGGGGCGGCTCAGAGGATTCACCCCTCCACTTT	CAITRDRGGSEDSPLHF
few	TRBJ2-4	TRBV5-4	-	TGTGCCAGCAGCTTTCCCTGTACAGGACAACCCATTCAGTACTTC	CASSFPCTGQPIQYF
-	TRBJ2-7	TRBV5-1	-	TGTGCCAGCAGCTTGGACGGGTTTACCTACGAGCAGTACTTC	CASSLDGFTYEQYF
-	TRBJ2-7	TRBV5-5	-	TGTGCCAGCAGCCCACTAGATTACGAGCAGTACTTC	CASSPLDYEQYF
-	TRBJ1-3	TRBV2	-	TGTGCCAGCAGTGACTATCCAGGAAACACCATATATTTT	CASSDYPGNTIYF
-	TRBJ2-2	TRBV10-3	-	TGTGCCAGCTATAACGGGGAGCTGTTTTTT	CASYNGELFF
-	TRBJ2-1	TRBV28	TRBD2	TGTGCCAGCAGTTGGCGGGGGGGGCGCAGCTCCTACAATGAGCAGTTCTTC	CASSWRGGRSSYNEQFF
-	TRBJ1-2	TRBV7-6	-	TGTGCCAGCAGCTTAGTGGAAGGGGATGGCTACACCTTC	CASSLVEGDGYTF
-	TRBJ1-5	TRBV28	-	TGTGCCAGCGGCAGGGGTCAGCCCCAGCATTTT	CASGRGQPQHF
-	TRBJ2-2	TRBV6-6	-	TGTGCCAGCAGTCCCTCGAGGAGGTCGAACACCGGGGAGCTGTTTTTT	CASSPSRRSNTGELFF
-	TRBJ1-1	TRBV21-1	-	TGTGCCAGCACCCCGGGACAGATGAACACTGAAGCTTTCTTT	CASTPGQMNTEAFF
-	TRBJ2-3	TRBV5-1	TRBD1	TGCGCCAGCAGCCCCGGGACAGGGTACACATATACGCAGTATTTT	CASSPGTGYTYTQYF
-	TRBJ1-1	TRBV7-9	TRBD1	TGTGCCAGCAGCCGTACAGGGGGCACTGAAGCTTTCTTT	CASSRTGGTEAFF
-	TRBJ1-2	TRBV5-6	TRBD1	TGTGCCAGCAGCTTAGGGACAGGGATCTATGGCTACACCTTC	CASSLGTGIYGYTF
-	TRBJ2-1	TRBV29-1	-	TGCAGCGTTGTCCTTACTAGGACTCGGTACAATGAGCAGTTCTTC	CSVVLTRTRYNEQFF
-	TRBJ2-3	TRBV5-4	TRBD1	TGTGCCAGCAGCCCGCTCCCCGGGACAGCCGGTGAAGGGGATACGCAGTATTTT	CASSPLPGTAGEGDTQYF
-	TRBJ1-1	TRBV7-2	-	TGTGCCAGCAGCTTGAGGCAGAACACTGAAGCTTTCTTT	CASSLRQNTEAFF
-	TRBJ2-3	TRBV12-5	TRBD2	TGTGCCACCGCGCGGGGGATCACAGATACGCAGTATTTT	CATARGITDTQYF
-	TRBJ2-1	TRBV7-2	TRBD2	TGTGCCAGCAGCTTAGGGGGCAGCGGGATAAGCTCCTACAATGAGCAGTTCTTC	CASSLGGSGISSYNEQFF
once	TRBJ2-1	TRBV9	-	TGTGCCAGCAGCCCAACGAGAGGGGGGGTTGGGAATGAGCAGTTCTTC	CASSPTRGGVGNEQFF
-	TRBJ2-7	TRBV7-2	-	TGTGCCAGCAGCCTCGGGGGGCCTTCAAAGTCCTACGAGCAGTACTTC	CASSLGGPSKSYEQYF
-	TRBJ1-3	TRBV5-1	TRBD1	TGCGCCAGCAGACTCTCAACAGGGGAGGCTGGAAACACCATATATTTT	CASRLSTGEAGNTIYF
few	TRBJ1-4	TRBV28	TRBD1	TGTGCCAGCAGTACTCCGTTCCCGGGACAGCTAGTTGGTGAAAAACTGTTTTTT	CASSTPFPGQLVGEKLFF